A single sample is the source of the 30 T cell receptor beta chains below, sequenced in a study of shared clonotypes between healthy human individuals. This table comes from immunoSEQ multiplex PCR, and its TCRdb copy is limited to in-frame clones, with some not included. The sample records 550,000 to 600,000 clones, around 78% being singletons. Specimen: PBMCs. All receptors derive from a woman aged 35 to 49 in good health. Some clones in this sample may be carry-over from other donors' samples.

The chain combines TRBV18 with TRBJ2-5; TRBD1 agrees at 8 bases. Germline trimming cut 4 bases from V and 4 bases from J; bases unmatched to any gene: 11. Germline CDR1 and CDR2: KGHSH and LQKENI. The CDR3 extends over 16 amino acids. In nucleotides, the CDR3 is TGTGCCAGCTCACTAGACAGGGGTTCCGGAGGAGAGACCCAGTACTTC. It yields the protein CASSLDRGSGGETQYF.

The chain combines TRBV5-3 with TRBJ1-2; D is undetermined. TRBV5-3 is an ORF, with its function uncertain. The V gene lost 2 bases and the J gene lost 0 bases, with 5 bases spanning the gap. CDR3 length: 13 amino acids. The CDR3 DNA reads as TGTGCCAGAAGCTTCCGTTCTAACTATGGCTACACCTTC. Its translation is CARSFRSNYGYTF.

This clone was picked up a small number of times. Other DNA sequences in the same sample also yield this CDR3. This rearrangement joins TRBV7-9 to TRBJ2-1; the match to TRBD2 covers 13 bases. The germline CDR1 and CDR2 sequences are SEHNR and FQNEAQ (reference sequence). The CDR3 runs to 15 residues. The V segment lost 5 bases and the J segment 7 bases; nucleotides outside the gene matches: 5. This CDR3 is CASSGWTSGSNEQFF. In nucleotides, the CDR3 is TGTGCCAGCAGCGGATGGACTAGCGGGAGTAATGAGCAGTTCTTC.

The gene calls are TRBV9 and TRBJ2-1; TRBD2 is a possible D gene (5 bases). V was shortened by 4 bases and J by 0 bases, with 11 bases between the two germline ends. The CDR3 spans 15 residues. Germline CDR1 reads SGDLS; CDR2 reads YYNGEE. CDR3 sequence: CASSPGFFSYNEQFF. The CDR3 nucleotides read TGTGCCAGCAGCCCGGGATTCTTCTCCTACAATGAGCAGTTCTTC.

This clone was counted once. A much larger clone differs by one base, so this may be a read error. Other DNA sequences from this sample encode an identical CDR3 as well. The V and J genes are TRBV7-9 and TRBJ2-2; D not resolved. Germline V gene lookup returns CDR1 SEHNR and CDR2 FQNEAQ (reference sequence). Trimming left V 5 bases short and J 2 bases short, with 3 bases between. There are 12 residues in the CDR3. The CDR3 spells CASSLNTGELFF. CDR3 DNA: TGTGCCAGCAGCCTCAACACCGGGGAGCTGTTTTTT. Supplemented by reference TRBV7-9 and TRBJ2-2, the full variable domain reads DTGVSQNPRHKITKRGQNVTFRCDPISEHNRLYWYRQTLGQGPEFLTYFQNEAQLEKSRLLSDRFSAERPKGSFSTLEIQRTEQGDSAMYLCASSLNTGELFFGEGSRLTVL.

This chain uses TRBV19 with TRBJ2-7; 10 nucleotides agree with TRBD2. Looked up from germline, CDR1 is LNHDA and CDR2 is SQIVND (reference sequence). The CDR3 covers 15 residues. The V gene end was trimmed by 6 bases and the J gene end by 3 bases; junction bases not matched to a gene: 8. The CDR3 here is CASRQVAGGFYEQYF. For the CDR3, the DNA is TGTGCCAGTAGACAAGTAGCGGGAGGTTTCTACGAGCAGTACTTC.

This clone was seen a handful of times. The rearrangement joins TRBV30 to TRBJ1-2; a weak D match, TRBD1 (6 bases). The CDR3 totals 12 residues. V shed 1 base and J shed 4 bases, with 7 bases lying between them. CDR1 and CDR2 from the germline V gene are GTSNPN and SVGIG (reference sequence). For the CDR3, the DNA is TGTGCCTGGAGTGACAGGGCCTATGGCTACACCTTC. Translated: CAWSDRAYGYTF.

For this clone: A much larger clone lies one base from this, so it may be a read error. The chain has TRBV5-6 and TRBJ1-2; the match to TRBD1 covers 8 bases. Germline V gene sequence: CDR1 SGHDT, CDR2 YYEEEE. Trimming took 3 bases from V and 4 from J; bases not matched to a gene: 2. The CDR3 extends over 13 amino acids. CDR3 region: CASSSDRAYGYTF. The DNA for the CDR3 is TGTGCCAGCAGCTCGGACAGGGCCTATGGCTACACCTTC.

The rearrangement uses TRBV4-3 and TRBJ1-1, with a possible D match to TRBD1 (5 bases). CDR1 LGHNA and CDR2 YSLEER come from the germline V gene. CDR3 length: 15 amino acids. Trimming cost V 3 bases and J 2 bases, with 13 bases left between them. The CDR3: CASSQGEYGNTEAFF. CDR3 DNA sequence: TGCGCCAGCAGCCAGGGGGAGTACGGTAACACTGAAGCTTTCTTT.

The rearrangement joins TRBV7-2 to TRBJ2-1; 7 nucleotides agree with TRBD1. Germline CDR1 reads SGHTA; CDR2 reads FQGNSA. V trimming: 5 bases; J trimming: 7 bases; junction bases outside the gene matches: 8. This CDR3 has 14 amino acids. In DNA form, the CDR3 reads TGTGCCAGCAGCAGATCGGGACAGTCGAATGAGCAGTTCTTC. Encoded protein: CASSRSGQSNEQFF.

The CDR3 region is CASSFGPAGQFF. The DNA of the CDR3 is TGTGCCAGCAGTTTTGGTCCGGCGGGGCAGTTCTTC. V and J are TRBV28 and TRBJ2-1, with TRBD2 as a possible D gene (5 bases). The germline V gene has CDR1 MDHEN and CDR2 SYDVKM. V was clipped by 3 bases and J by 12 bases, with 12 bases between them. The CDR3 is made up of 12 amino acids.

About this clone itself: In the same sample, other DNA sequences code for this CDR3. This chain joins TRBV18 and TRBJ2-5; D ambiguous. Deletions cut 5 bases from V and 0 bases from J, with 4 bases between. CDR3 length: 12 residues. The germline V gene has CDR1 KGHSH and CDR2 LQKENI. CDR3 in DNA: TGTGCCAGCTCATTGTACCAAGAGACCCAGTACTTC. Protein product: CASSLYQETQYF. Variable domain in full (rest from reference TRBV18 and TRBJ2-5): NAGVMQNPRHLVRRRGQEARLRCSPMKGHSHVYWYRQLPEEGLKFMVYLQKENIIDESGMPKERFSAEFPKEGPSILRIQQVVRGDSAAYFCASSLYQETQYFGPGTRLLVL.

This chain joins TRBV10-3 and TRBJ1-1; D may be TRBD1 (6 bases). Trimming took 7 bases from V and 1 from J, leaving 10 bases between them. CDR3 length: 13 amino acids. The V gene's germline CDR1 is ENHRY and CDR2 SYGVKD. The CDR3 region has the DNA TGTGCCATCAAGGAGGGGGGGAACACTGAAGCTTTCTTT. Translation: CAIKEGGNTEAFF.

The sample holds one count of this clone. The V call is TRBV21-1, the J call TRBJ2-7; no check of the table's D call, TRBD2, against the DNA was made. TRBV21-1 is an annotated pseudogene. There are 12 residues in the CDR3. This chain's CDR3 is CASSGRLGGQYF. The CDR3 DNA is TGTGCCAGCAGCGGCCGATTGGGAGGGCAGTACTTC.

In the case of this clone: Being one base from a much bigger clone, this may be a read error. Other nucleotide sequences from this sample produce the same CDR3. V and J are TRBV5-1 and TRBJ1-1, with D uncertain. The germline gives CDR1 SGHRS, CDR2 YFSETQ. The CDR3 totals 14 residues. CDR3 region: CASSLGSQDTEAFF. CDR3 DNA: TGCGCTAGCAGCCTAGGGAGTCAGGACACTGAAGCTTTCTTT.

In DNA form, the CDR3 reads TGTGCCAGCAGCCTACGACAGGGGGGGTCCGGAAACACCATATATTTT. This encodes CASSLRQGGSGNTIYF. The V and J genes are TRBV7-8 and TRBJ1-3; 9 nucleotides align to TRBD1. Per germline, CDR1 SGHVS and CDR2 FQNEAQ. Unmatched junction bases numbered 9, after V lost 5 bases and J lost 4 bases. This CDR3 has 16 residues.

This chain joins TRBV6-5 and TRBJ1-2; D ambiguous. The CDR3 runs to 13 residues. V lost 2 bases and J lost 8, with 12 bases in between. The germline CDR1 and CDR2 sequences are MNHEY and SVGAGI. The CDR3 sequence is CASSYTRQQGYTF. The CDR3 DNA sequence: TGTGCCAGCAGTTACACCCGACAACAGGGCTACACCTTC.

V gene TRBV28 combines with J gene TRBJ2-7, with 7 bases aligning to TRBD1. Germline CDR1 MDHEN, CDR2 SYDVKM. There are 13 residues in the CDR3. The V gene end was trimmed by 5 bases and the J gene end by 5 bases; junction bases not matched to a gene: 6. Here the CDR3 DNA reads TGTGCCAGCAGTCCTTCGACAGGGAACGAGCAGTACTTC. It translates to CASSPSTGNEQYF.

V and J are TRBV30 and TRBJ2-2; D may be TRBD1 or TRBD2 (5 bases each). Deletions cut 0 bases from V and 14 bases from J, with 19 bases between. The CDR3 sequence is 14 residues long. CDR1 is GTSNPN and CDR2 is SVGIG in the germline V gene (reference sequence). The CDR3 nucleotides read TGTGCCTGGAGTGTACGGGACCCCGAGGGAAGACTGTTTTTT. It encodes CAWSVRDPEGRLFF. Full variable domain (remainder filled in from reference TRBV30 and TRBJ2-2): SQTIHQWPATLVQPVGSPLSLECTVEGTSNPNLYWYRQAAGRGLQLLFYSVGIGQISSEVPQNLSASRPQDRQFILSSKKLLLSDSGFYLCAWSVRDPEGRLFFGEGSRLTVL.

The chain joins TRBV5-4 to TRBJ1-1; D ambiguous. The CDR3 extends over 16 amino acids. The V end was cut by 0 bases, the J end by 4 bases, with 16 bases between. From germline, CDR1 is SGHNT and CDR2 YYREEE (reference sequence). CDR3 DNA sequence: TGTGCCAGCAGCTTGGGGGGAGGGCTCGGTGTCACTGAAGCTTTCTTT. Residues: CASSLGGGLGVTEAFF.

V gene TRBV2 combines with J gene TRBJ2-3; 11 bases map to TRBD2. CDR1 is SNHLY and CDR2 is FYNNEI in the germline V gene. The CDR3 totals 16 residues. With V trimmed by 4 bases and J by 6 bases, 9 bases remained unmatched. The CDR3 loop is CASSGLLAGAWDTQYF. Here the CDR3 DNA reads TGTGCCAGCAGTGGATTACTAGCGGGAGCCTGGGATACGCAGTATTTT.

CDR3 sequence reads: CASSPRGSGNTIYF. As DNA, the CDR3 is TGTGCCAGCAGCCCCCGCGGCTCTGGAAACACCATATATTTT. This sequence joins TRBV9 and TRBJ1-3; D is unclear. There are 14 residues in the CDR3. The germline CDR1 and CDR2 sequences are SGDLS and YYNGEE. V was clipped by 4 bases and J by 0 bases, with 8 bases between them.

With respect to this clone: This likely reflects a read error, since a far larger clone is one base away. The chain joins TRBV5-4 to TRBJ2-1; D not resolved. This CDR3 contains 11 residues. V was shortened by 2 bases and J by 5 bases, with 2 bases between the two germline ends. CDR1 and CDR2 (germline): SGHNT, YYREEE (reference sequence). DNA for the CDR3: TGTGCCAGCAGCTTCCACAATGAGCAGTTCTTC. This translates into CASSFHNEQFF.

The chain recombines TRBV5-1 with TRBJ2-1; D unresolved. The CDR3 length is 15 residues. The V gene's germline CDR1 is SGHRS and CDR2 YFSETQ. The V end lost 0 bases, the J end lost 3 bases, and 10 bases lay between the germline ends. The CDR3 spells CASSLGIKNYNEQFF. CDR3 nucleotide sequence: TGCGCCAGCAGCTTGGGGATAAAGAACTACAATGAGCAGTTCTTC. The full variable domain, its missing parts supplied by reference TRBV5-1 and TRBJ2-1, is KAGVTQTPRYLIKTRGQQVTLSCSPISGHRSVSWYQQTPGQGLQFLFEYFSETQRNKGNFPGRFSGRQFSNSRSEMNVSTLELGDSALYLCASSLGIKNYNEQFFGPGTRLTVL.

This sequence joins TRBV6-1 and TRBJ2-3; D perhaps matches TRBD1 (5 bases). In germline, CDR1 is MNHNS, CDR2 SASEGT. CDR3 size: 19 residues. The V and J ends lost 2 bases and 4 bases respectively, with 25 bases between them. Written as DNA, the CDR3 is TGTGCCAGCAGTGAATTTGGGGCCACTTGGGGCCAACAAGCAGATACGCAGTATTTT. Protein sequence: CASSEFGATWGQQADTQYF.

This clone has just a few counts. The J gene is TRBJ2-5, the V gene TRBV30; D perhaps matches TRBD2 (6 bases). The J call may be faulty, since TRBJ2-7 better matches the DNA end. This CDR3 is 13 amino acids long. Germline CDR1 is GTSNPN and CDR2 is SVGIG (reference sequence). CDR3 bases: TGTGCCTGGCAGGGAAGGGGAGGCAACGAGCAGTACTTC. It specifies CAWQGRGGNEQYF.

The chain joins TRBV18 to TRBJ1-1; 7 positions match TRBD1. The CDR3 loop spans 13 amino acids. Unmatched junction bases numbered 4, after V lost 8 bases and J lost 1 base. Germline CDR1 and CDR2: KGHSH and LQKENI. The CDR3 is CASGGQKNTEAFF. CDR3 coding DNA: TGTGCCAGCGGGGGACAGAAGAACACTGAAGCTTTCTTT.

In DNA, the CDR3 is TGCGCCAGCAGCTATAACCCGGGACAGGGGTCGGACACTGAAGCTTTCTTT. This sequence encodes CASSYNPGQGSDTEAFF. The rearrangement links TRBV5-1 to TRBJ1-1, with 10 bases aligning to TRBD1. The junction had 11 bases not matched to a gene; V was cut back by 3 bases and J by 3 bases. The CDR3 covers 17 residues. Germline V gene sequence: CDR1 SGHRS, CDR2 YFSETQ. The whole variable domain, remainder taken from reference TRBV5-1 and TRBJ1-1, is KAGVTQTPRYLIKTRGQQVTLSCSPISGHRSVSWYQQTPGQGLQFLFEYFSETQRNKGNFPGRFSGRQFSNSRSEMNVSTLELGDSALYLCASSYNPGQGSDTEAFFGQGTRLTVV.

The J gene is TRBJ2-7, the V gene TRBV30; TRBD2 matches 9 bases. V was pared by 3 bases and J by 3 bases, with 9 bases of the junction left unmatched. Germline lookup yields CDR1 GTSNPN and CDR2 SVGIG (reference sequence). The length of the CDR3 is 15 residues. CDR3 protein: CAWSRIGSGSYEQYF. The CDR3 DNA sequence: TGTGCCTGGAGCCGAATCGGTAGCGGGAGCTACGAGCAGTACTTC.

The V call is TRBV2, the J call TRBJ1-4; tentatively, D is TRBD1 (6 bases). This CDR3 comprises 15 residues. The V and J ends lost 6 bases and 8 bases respectively, with 19 bases between them. In germline, CDR1 is SNHLY, CDR2 FYNNEI. As DNA, the CDR3 is TGTGCCAGCAGGTATACAGGGAGCGGTGACGAAAAACTGTTTTTT. This sequence encodes CASRYTGSGDEKLFF.